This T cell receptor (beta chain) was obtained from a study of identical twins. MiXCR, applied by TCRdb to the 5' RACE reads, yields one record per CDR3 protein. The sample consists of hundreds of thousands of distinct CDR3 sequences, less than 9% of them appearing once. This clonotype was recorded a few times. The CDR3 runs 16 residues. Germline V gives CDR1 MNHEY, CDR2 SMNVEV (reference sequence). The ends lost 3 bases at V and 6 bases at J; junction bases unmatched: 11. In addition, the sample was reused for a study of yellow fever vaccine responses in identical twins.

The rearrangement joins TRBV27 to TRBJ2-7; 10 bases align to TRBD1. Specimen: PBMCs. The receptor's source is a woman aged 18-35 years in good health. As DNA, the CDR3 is TGTGCCAGCAGTTTCCTCTACGGGACAGGGGAGGTCGAGCAGTACTTC. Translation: CASSFLYGTGEVEQYF.